The 27 T cell receptor beta chains below were found in one sample sequenced in a study of human T cells and chemical hapten exposure. TCRdb independently ran MiXCR on the RACE reads; one entry per CDR3 protein. The top ten clones hold 2% to 2.5% of a sample with some 80,000 distinct CDR3 sequences, about a tenth of them seen once. Sample time point: patch test 2, 6 weeks after DPC sensitization. Treatment: therapeutic diphenylcyclopropenone sensitization with weekly scalp DPC. The sample in question was whole blood, obtained in connection with sensitization to the hapten diphenylcyclopropenone (DPC). These receptors all come from a woman aged 25-40 years with alopecia areata. Some clones in this sample may be carry-over from other donors' samples.

This clonotype came up many times. V and J are TRBV11-2 and TRBJ2-5, with TRBD2 matching over 8 bases. V lost 4 bases to trimming and J lost 2 bases; unmatched junction nucleotides: 27. Germline-derived CDR1 and CDR2 are SGHAT and FQNNGV. The CDR3 contains 22 residues. CDR3 sequence (DNA): TGTGCCAGCAGCTCACCACTCTGGTCAGCGGGAGATCCCCCATTGACACAAGAGACCCAGTACTTC. This codes for CASSSPLWSAGDPPLTQETQYF.

The chain carries TRBV27 and TRBJ1-5; no clear D gene. CDR1 is MNHEY and CDR2 is SMNVEV in the germline V gene (reference sequence). V lost 5 bases and J lost 5, with 10 bases in between. CDR3 length: 13 residues. CDR3 protein: CASSPLSDQPQHF. The CDR3 DNA follows: TGTGCCAGCAGTCCCCTATCGGATCAGCCCCAGCATTTT.

The sample holds many counts of this clonotype. The J gene is TRBJ1-5, the V gene TRBV6-5; 7 bases are shared with TRBD1. The J segment lost 3 bases and the V segment lost 5 bases, leaving 4 bases of the junction unmatched. The CDR3 has 14 residues. From germline, CDR1 is MNHEY and CDR2 SVGAGI. CDR3 bases: TGTGCCAGCAGTACAGGGGCATTCAATCAGCCCCAGCATTTT. Translation gives CASSTGAFNQPQHF.

This clonotype occurred many times. CDR3 protein: CASSFRQGPYNSPLHF. The DNA of the CDR3 is TGTGCCAGCAGTTTCCGACAGGGCCCGTATAATTCACCCCTCCACTTT. The chain recombines TRBV6-5 with TRBJ1-6; 7 nucleotides match TRBD1. J lost 4 bases, V lost 4 bases, and 7 bases had no gene match. The CDR3 consists of 16 residues. Germline V lookup: CDR1 MNHEY, CDR2 SVGAGI.

This clonotype turned up a few times. The chain couples TRBV28 to TRBJ1-4, with D possibly being TRBD1 (6 bases). The germline gives CDR1 MDHEN, CDR2 SYDVKM. The CDR3 is made up of 14 amino acids. V lost 6 bases and J lost 7, with 15 bases in between. This chain's CDR3 is CASSSGGRAEKLFF. DNA for the CDR3: TGTGCCAGCAGCTCCGGGGGCCGGGCTGAAAAACTGTTTTTT.

In its sample, this clonotype was seen a few times. The V and J genes are TRBV3-1 and TRBJ2-5, with 9 bases aligning to TRBD1. The germline gives CDR1 LGHDT, CDR2 YNNKEL (reference sequence). V lost 4 bases to trimming and J lost 5 bases; unmatched junction nucleotides: 2. The length of the CDR3 is 13 residues. The CDR3 nucleotides read TGTGCCAGCAGCCGGACAGGGGCCGAGACCCAGTACTTC. Translating gives CASSRTGAETQYF.

This clonotype was seen ten or more times. The V and J genes are TRBV20-1 and TRBJ2-2; TRBD2 agrees at 7 bases. Trimming cost V 2 bases and J 1 base; bases outside gene matches: 1. This CDR3 spans 14 amino acids. Germline CDR1 DFQATT, CDR2 SNEGSKA (reference sequence). CDR3 protein: CSARSGGNTGELFF. The DNA of the CDR3 is TGCAGTGCTAGATCGGGGGGGAACACCGGGGAGCTGTTTTTT.

This clonotype was counted at least ten times. CDR3: CASSPTSTGARRELFF. The CDR3 nucleotides read TGTGCCAGCAGCCCAACTTCGACAGGGGCCAGAAGGGAGCTGTTTTTT. This chain links TRBV28 with TRBJ2-2, with TRBD1 matching 8 bases. The CDR3 extends over 16 amino acids. Germline CDR1 MDHEN, CDR2 SYDVKM. The trim removed 6 bases at V and 9 bases at J, leaving 15 bases unmatched. Full variable domain (outside the CDR3, taken from reference TRBV28 and TRBJ2-2): DVKVTQSSRYLVKRTGEKVFLECVQDMDHENMFWYRQDPGLGLRLIYFSYDVKMKEKGDIPEGYSVSREKKERFSLILESASTNQTSMYLCASSPTSTGARRELFFGEGSRLTVL.

In its sample, this clonotype was seen many times. The chain combines TRBV9 with TRBJ2-7, with D hard to call. The V end lost 4 bases, the J end lost 6 bases, and 11 bases lay between the germline ends. There are 12 residues in the CDR3. The V gene's germline CDR1 is SGDLS and CDR2 YYNGEE. The CDR3 loop reads CASSPDRVEQYF. The CDR3 DNA reads as TGTGCCAGCAGCCCCGACCGGGTCGAGCAGTACTTC.

This clonotype was observed at least ten times. The chain recombines TRBV20-1 with TRBJ2-7; the match to TRBD2 covers 8 bases. After removal of 4 bases from V and 3 bases from J, the junction contained 8 bases not matched to a gene. Germline CDR1 reads DFQATT; CDR2 reads SNEGSKA (reference sequence). CDR3 size: 14 residues. CDR3 sequence (DNA): TGCAGTGCTACCGCTGTCGGGAGGGTCTACGAGCAGTACTTC. Residues: CSATAVGRVYEQYF.

Relative to its sample, this clonotype is medium-sized (0.01 to 0.1%). The chain recombines TRBV29-1 with TRBJ1-1, with TRBD1 as a possible D gene (5 bases). This CDR3 contains 19 residues. V was shortened by 1 base and J by 0 bases, with 24 bases between the two germline ends. Per the germline V gene, CDR1 is SQVTM and CDR2 is ANQGSEA. The DNA of the CDR3 is TGCAGCGTTGAAGGGGGAGAGGGCAGGGCCCTTCGATTGAACACTGAAGCTTTCTTT. Its protein product is CSVEGGEGRALRLNTEAFF.

The sample holds a few counts of this clonotype. The genes are TRBV20-1 and TRBJ1-1, with TRBD1 matching over 8 bases. V gave up 4 bases and J gave up 10 bases; unmatched junction bases: 11. Germline V gene sequence: CDR1 DFQATT, CDR2 SNEGSKA (reference sequence). This CDR3 has 13 residues. Here the CDR3 reads CSATGTGDSGAFF. The CDR3 DNA sequence: TGCAGTGCTACCGGGACAGGCGACTCTGGAGCTTTCTTT.

This clonotype came up a few times. CDR3 sequence (DNA): TGTGCCAGCAGCCAAGATCTGAGCAACAGGGGCACTGAAGCTTTCTTT. This encodes CASSQDLSNRGTEAFF. This chain joins TRBV14 and TRBJ1-1; 7 nucleotides agree with TRBD1. Trimming removed 0 bases from V and 4 bases from J; junction bases left unmatched: 8. Germline V gives CDR1 SGHDN, CDR2 FVKESK. This CDR3 has 16 amino acids. The whole variable domain, filled in from reference TRBV14 and TRBJ1-1, reads EAGVTQFPSHSVIEKGQTVTLRCDPISGHDNLYWYRRVMGKEIKFLLHFVKESKQDESGMPNNRFLAERTGGTYSTLKVQPAELEDSGVYFCASSQDLSNRGTEAFFGQGTRLTVV.

V gene TRBV11-2 combines with J gene TRBJ2-1; D is possibly TRBD2 (6 bases). The germline CDR1 and CDR2 sequences are SGHAT and FQNNGV. V lost 0 bases to trimming and J lost 9 bases, with 15 bases between them. The length of the CDR3 is 15 residues. The chain's CDR3 is CASSLDAGSGGEQFF. For the CDR3, the DNA is TGTGCCAGCAGCTTAGATGCCGGGAGCGGTGGTGAGCAGTTCTTC.

This clonotype was seen only a few times. V gene TRBV29-1 combines with J gene TRBJ2-1; 11 nucleotides match TRBD2. The CDR3 spans 15 residues. J lost 7 bases, V lost 6 bases, and 11 bases had no gene match. CDR1 is SQVTM and CDR2 is ANQGSEA in the germline V gene. CDR3 sequence (DNA): TGCAGCGTCAAGATACTAGCGGGAGCAGGAAATGAGCAGTTCTTC. Its protein is CSVKILAGAGNEQFF.

In its sample, this clonotype was seen many times. The genes are TRBV25-1 and TRBJ2-2; TRBD2 is a possible D gene (6 bases). CDR1 and CDR2 from the germline V gene are MGHDK and SYGVNS. Trimming cost V 2 bases and J 3 bases, with 7 bases left between them. This CDR3 spans 14 amino acids. The CDR3: CASSEGGYTGELFF. The DNA of the CDR3 is TGTGCCAGCAGTGAAGGGGGGTACACCGGGGAGCTGTTTTTT.

This clonotype appeared a few times. This rearrangement joins TRBV7-2 to TRBJ2-5; D might be TRBD1 (6 bases). The CDR3 spans 14 residues. The germline gives CDR1 SGHTA, CDR2 FQGNSA. V gave up 5 bases and J gave up 2 bases, with 12 bases separating them. The DNA of the CDR3 is TGTGCCAGCAGCATTGGACAGAATCAAGAGACCCAGTACTTC. The encoded protein is CASSIGQNQETQYF.

The V gene is TRBV4-1, the J gene TRBJ1-1; D remains ambiguous. The V end lost 1 base, the J end lost 1 base, and 7 bases lay between the germline ends. Germline V lookup: CDR1 MGHRA, CDR2 YSYEKL. The CDR3 runs to 14 residues. CDR3 amino acids: CASSQGETNTEAFF. CDR3 coding DNA: TGCGCCAGCAGCCAAGGAGAGACGAACACTGAAGCTTTCTTT.

This clonotype showed up many times. The rearrangement joins TRBV29-1 to TRBJ2-1; 10 nucleotides agree with TRBD2. The CDR3 loop spans 15 amino acids. The trim removed 4 bases at V and 10 bases at J, leaving 13 bases unmatched. CDR1 is SQVTM and CDR2 is ANQGSEA in the germline V gene. The CDR3 spells CSVAGPSGSLSEQFF. CDR3 DNA sequence: TGCAGCGTTGCAGGGCCTAGCGGGAGTCTTTCCGAGCAGTTCTTC.

This clonotype was picked up many times. V and J are TRBV20-1 and TRBJ2-1; D possibly corresponds to TRBD2 (6 bases). Trimming took off 7 bases at V and 9 bases at J, with 22 bases between the two ends. Germline assignment: CDR1 DFQATT and CDR2 SNEGSKA (reference sequence). CDR3 length: 14 amino acids. The CDR3 reads CSVLGRLAYGEQFF. CDR3 nucleotides: TGCAGTGTTCTAGGGAGGCTAGCTTACGGTGAGCAGTTCTTC.

In its sample, this clonotype was seen a few times. V and J are TRBV6-1 and TRBJ2-5; D remains unclear. Germline assignment: CDR1 MNHNS and CDR2 SASEGT. Trimming shortened V by 3 bases and J by 4 bases, and 15 bases separated the two germline ends. The CDR3 consists of 15 residues. The DNA for the CDR3 is TGTGCCAGCAGTGAGACCCGGACGGTATCAGAGACCCAGTACTTC. Residues: CASSETRTVSETQYF.

This clonotype was observed many times. The CDR3 DNA reads TGTGCCAGCAGCCGGCAAAACATTCAGTACTTC. Residues: CASSRQNIQYF. The rearrangement uses TRBV12-3 or TRBV12-4 and TRBJ2-4; D is unclear. V gave up 6 bases and J gave up 5 bases, with 5 bases separating them. The length of the CDR3 is 11 residues.

This clonotype was seen at least ten times. The gene calls are TRBV20-1 and TRBJ1-2; 7 positions agree with TRBD1. CDR1 and CDR2 from the germline V gene are DFQATT and SNEGSKA (reference sequence). The V gene end was trimmed by 6 bases and the J gene end by 4 bases; junction bases not matched to a gene: 11. The CDR3 covers 14 residues. The CDR3 region has the DNA TGCAGTGCGCGTAGAACAGGGGCCCTCTATGGCTACACCTTC. Its protein product is CSARRTGALYGYTF.

In its sample, this clonotype was seen many times. The rearrangement joins TRBV10-3 to TRBJ2-5; weak D call: TRBD1 (5 bases). This CDR3 spans 13 amino acids. Germline V gives CDR1 ENHRY, CDR2 SYGVKD. V dropped 4 bases and J dropped 5 bases, with 11 bases sitting between them. CDR3 DNA: TGTGCCATCAGTGGAACAGGCCGGGAGACCCAGTACTTC. This translates into CAISGTGRETQYF.

The gene calls are TRBV6-2 or TRBV6-3 and TRBJ2-3; TRBD2 might be the D (7 bases). Trimming cost V 2 bases and J 0 bases, with 18 bases left between them. CDR3 length: 18 amino acids. The germline gives CDR1 MNHEY, CDR2 SVGEGT. The CDR3 region has the DNA TGTGCCAGCAGTTACCAACAGGGAGGGGATAGGAGCACAGATACGCAGTATTTT. Translating it yields CASSYQQGGDRSTDTQYF.

This clonotype was seen ten or more times. V gene TRBV5-1 combines with J gene TRBJ1-1; D ambiguous. The CDR3 is 14 amino acids. Germline V gene sequence: CDR1 SGHRS, CDR2 YFSETQ. With 0 bases removed from V and 1 base from J, the gap between germline ends came to 7 bases. The CDR3 reads CASSLGAGNTEAFF. Here the CDR3 DNA reads TGCGCCAGCAGCTTGGGGGCAGGGAACACTGAAGCTTTCTTT.

This clonotype was seen repeatedly, ten times or more. The chain combines TRBV18 with TRBJ1-2, with 7 bases lining up with TRBD1. The CDR3 length is 14 residues. V was clipped by 3 bases and J by 2 bases; unmatched bases: 3. The germline V gene has CDR1 KGHSH and CDR2 LQKENI. CDR3 sequence reads: CASSPDRANYGYTF. As DNA, the CDR3 is TGTGCCAGCTCACCCGACAGGGCCAACTATGGCTACACCTTC.